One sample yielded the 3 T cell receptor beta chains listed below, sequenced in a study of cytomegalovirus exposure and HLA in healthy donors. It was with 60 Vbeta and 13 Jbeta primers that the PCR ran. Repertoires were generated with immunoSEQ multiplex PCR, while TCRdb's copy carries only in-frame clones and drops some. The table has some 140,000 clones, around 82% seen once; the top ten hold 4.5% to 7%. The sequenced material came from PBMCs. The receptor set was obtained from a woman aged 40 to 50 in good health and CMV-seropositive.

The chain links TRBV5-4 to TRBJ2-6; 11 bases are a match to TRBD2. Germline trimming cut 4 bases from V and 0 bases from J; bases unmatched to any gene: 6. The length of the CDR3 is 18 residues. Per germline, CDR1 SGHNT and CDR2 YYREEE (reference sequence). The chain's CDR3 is CASSRGLAASSGANVLTF. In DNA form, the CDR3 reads TGTGCCAGCAGCAGGGGACTAGCGGCTTCCTCTGGGGCCAACGTCCTGACTTTC.

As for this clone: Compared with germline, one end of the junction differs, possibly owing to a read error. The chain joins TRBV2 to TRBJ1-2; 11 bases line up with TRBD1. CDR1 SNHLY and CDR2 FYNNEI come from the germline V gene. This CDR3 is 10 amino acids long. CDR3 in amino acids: CASGGQGEIF. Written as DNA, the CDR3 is TGTGCCAGCGGGGGACAGGGGGAAATCTTC.

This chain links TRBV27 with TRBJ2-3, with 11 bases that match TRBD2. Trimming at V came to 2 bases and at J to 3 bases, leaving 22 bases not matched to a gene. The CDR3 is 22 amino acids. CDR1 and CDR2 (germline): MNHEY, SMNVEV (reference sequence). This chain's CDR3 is CASSLLRIQGQTSGSRTDTQYF. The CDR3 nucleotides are TGTGCCAGCAGTTTACTTCGGATCCAGGGTCAAACTAGCGGGAGTCGGACAGATACGCAGTATTTT.